This T cell receptor (beta chain) came from a study of cytomegalovirus exposure and HLA in healthy donors (dated by TCRdb to about 2017). A note on the overall study: An earlier analysis of some 550 of the donors reported 276 Gb of sequence data and 100 million to 140 million unique TCR beta sequences from around 200 million T cells. The later analysis used no new phenotypic data to find candidate immune exposures, relying instead on TCR beta sequences and their occurrence across donors. A later genetic analysis took genome-wide SNP genotypes for about three fifths of the 666 donors and used that subset as a discovery cohort. An early release covering 500 to 750 HLA-typed donors comprised about 300 gigabases of sequencing data and approximately 85 million unique TCR sequences. Typing coverage differed by locus: A, B, C, DRB1 and DQB1 were typed in roughly 620-630 donors, DQA1 in about 560, DPA1 in around 580, and DPB1 in just under 490. The study aimed to test whether cataloging public T cell receptors could reveal signatures of past pathogen exposure. A separate validation cohort of roughly 110 different subjects was used in addition to the approximately 700-subject first cohort. Among the roughly 410 genotyped donors, under 90% belonged to the genetic ancestry cluster associated with self-reported Caucasian donors. HLA typing covered class I and class II loci at four-digit resolution. An earlier analysis of roughly 600 of the donors used high-throughput TCR beta sequencing to judge whether each TCR beta V gene segment behaved as functional or pseudogenic. A later analysis re-examined previously published TCR beta repertoires from about 700 donors and added high-resolution HLA genotyping to investigate patterns of TCR occurrence. Every repertoire in the discovery cohort had been generated on one and the same sequencing platform. Several DR-DQ haplotypes were handled as single units for association and clustering, since linkage in the cohort was strong. Using immunosequencing, the study profiled T cell repertoires from some 670 subjects and related those repertoires to cytomegalovirus serostatus. The study combined high-throughput TCR immunosequencing, statistical association of individual TCRs with disease status, and machine learning to predict cytomegalovirus infection status. Alongside the repertoire data, information on donor age, sex, ethnicity and CMV serostatus was compiled. Across about 370 genotyped donors of the cohort, an average of approximately 240,000 unique TCR beta nucleotide sequences per donor were sequenced, and 15% to 20% of those sequences were non-productive.

In total, around 600 healthy bone marrow donors made up the cohort. At the time of sampling, every cohort member was nominally healthy, though immune exposures that went unrecorded were likely present. The donor was CMV seropositive and was included in the group of 250 to 300 seropositive cohort members. Every donor gave a peripheral blood sample, and the peripheral blood mononuclear cells from that sample were used for TCR beta sequencing. Genomic DNA was extracted from the blood cell samples with the Qiagen DNeasy Blood Extraction Kit. Preparation of the library involved the immunoSEQ multiplex PCR assay. The multiplex PCR relied on a mix of 60 forward primers for TCR Vbeta segments and 13 reverse primers for TCR Jbeta segments. The CDR3 region of rearranged TCR beta genes was amplified from genomic DNA with a multiplex PCR assay. The amplified TCR beta libraries were sequenced on the Illumina HiSeq System as 87-base-pair reads. Processing in the source paper ran as follows. In a later analysis, tens of millions of unique TCR beta chains were counted across the approximately 620 repertoires, and roughly 11 million of these chains were shared by at least two donors. Raw reads were error-corrected and collapsed into unique sequences by a nearest-neighbor algorithm in which closely related sequences were merged to remove PCR and sequencing errors. CDR3 sequences were aligned to IMGT reference sequences to assign V, D and J gene segments. Each retained sequence needed at least a six-nucleotide match to both a V gene segment and a J gene segment. A rearrangement was called productive if the CDR3 had no stop codons and remained in frame with V and J, and every other rearrangement was called non-productive. Following IMGT convention, CDR3 was defined as the stretch from the second conserved V-encoded cysteine to the conserved J-encoded phenylalanine. Sequences without an unambiguous match to a single V gene segment were excluded from the earlier analysis of about 600 of the donors. In an earlier analysis of 450 to 700 of the donors, V segments were called functional above 56.7% productive rearrangements and were called segregating when the between-donor standard deviation exceeded 5%. A statistical classification framework was built to diagnose cytomegalovirus status from the catalog of TCR beta chain sequences. In a later analysis, TCR nucleotide sequences were compared against IMGT/GENE-DB human TR gene sequences so that V and J genes could be assigned. Using the TCRdist pipeline, a later analysis assigned CDR3 sequences along with most-parsimonious VDJ recombination scenarios. A later analysis defined each TCR beta chain by its CDR3 amino acid sequence plus V-gene family, and excluded reads lacking a unique V-gene family. In a later analysis, 550 to 650 highly shared, low-generation-probability nucleotide sequences were removed to address suspected cross-contamination and a sequencing artifact. In a later analysis, a clonal expansion index for each public chain was calculated from normalized within-repertoire ranks of inferred template counts. A later analysis computed generation probabilities with a VDJ recombination model fitted to out-of-frame rearrangements, and checked the results against IGoR. In a later analysis, TCR-TCR, TCR-HLA and TCR-CMV co-occurrence was scored with hypergeometric tests, and a repertoire-size bias correction was applied to TCR pairs. False discovery rates were estimated in a later analysis by permuting HLA or CMV assignments 20 times. A later analysis grouped co-occurring TCRs with DBSCAN, adding TCRdist sequence similarity when clustering within HLA-allele-positive subsets. Co-occurrence clustering excluded repertoires with fewer than 30,000 or more than 120,000 public chains, plus five with anomalous nucleotide sharing. TCRdb holds this immuneACCESS table with in-frame rearrangements only. Some clones are missing; in checked studies, unresolved V genes explain under half, and the rest has no known cause. V and J calls and clone size are those listed in that table; D and trimming were worked out from the DNA. The sample data list 120,000 to 150,000 clones, and roughly 79% of these were observed just once. The leading ten clones occupy 6.7% of the sample.

General findings and caveats noted by the study authors: A later analysis reported that several top co-occurrence clusters appeared linked to parvovirus B19, influenza, CMV and Epstein-Barr virus. At a false discovery rate of 0.05, a later analysis linked under 20,000 TCR beta sequences to specific HLA alleles. Broadly in line with IMGT annotations, most TCR beta V segments showed up in productive rearrangements about 87% or about 30% of the time in an earlier analysis of approximately 640 of the donors. Linkage disequilibrium might explain the correlated functional status among segregating V segments, but an unknown experimental factor could not be excluded. Only TCR beta chains were sequenced in this cohort, and the absence of alpha or paired-chain data limited detectable features. In a later analysis, HLA-associated TCR beta chains showed more clonal expansion and lower generation probabilities than non-associated chains that were equally common. While some public TCRs were present in many individuals, most TCR sequences turned up only very rarely across donors. Cytomegalovirus status was reported to be diagnosed by the classifier with high specificity and sensitivity in both the original and validation cohorts. A further reported finding was that TCR beta sequences accurately predicted the HLA-A and HLA-B alleles for most subjects in the first cohort. The authors suggested that the approach could potentially be generalized to other disease states and immunological phenotypes. Because the 87-base-pair reads could not distinguish some IMGT-functional V segments, including TRBV6-2 and TRBV6-3, those segments were excluded. V-gene and J-gene trimming of TCR beta chains was associated with a missense DCLRE1C variant in a later genetic analysis, and the association was replicated in an independent cohort. In vitro tests confirmed that a few of the cytomegalovirus-associated TCR beta chains recognize cytomegalovirus antigens. A cluster of highly shared sequence variants was judged likely to be a technical artifact of the sequencing pipeline. The study listed over 150 TCR beta chains as associated with cytomegalovirus. When HLA alleles, especially DR and DQ, strongly co-occurred, attributing TCR associations to individual alleles was difficult. A later analysis found that TCR association rates varied across HLA loci, with DRB1 alleles showing the most associated TCRs and HLA-C alleles the fewest. According to a later genetic analysis, donors in an Asian-associated ancestry cluster had fewer N-insertions in productive TCRs than the approximately 650-donor mean. Most CMV-associated TCR beta chains appeared to be HLA-restricted in a later analysis, and the HLA associations seemed to be driven largely by CMV exposure. Roughly uniform sequencing depth across donors was assumed in presence/absence analyses, although this assumption may not hold. HLA typing was unavailable for some donors at each locus, so association tests used only the typed subset. Because counts were too low, approximately 18 rarely observed V segments, including chromosome 9 orphons, were excluded from the earlier analysis of some 590 of the donors. Immune exposure information for the cohort was limited to CMV serostatus.

Per the germline V gene, SGDLS is the CDR1 and YYNGEE is the CDR2. At the junction V is shortened by 0 bases and J by 8 bases; bases outside the gene matches: 4. The CDR3 spans 14 residues, from the cysteine through the phenylalanine. Here the CDR3 DNA is all that survives: 42 bases in frame from base 1. About this clone: Its antigen is currently not known. No base qualities exist here, and no much larger clone lies one base off it.

The chain is made from TRBV9 and TRBJ1-4; TRBD1 fits 7 bases in the junction. The clonotype was recovered from a woman aged 40 to 55 in good health and CMV-seropositive. The sequenced sample was PBMCs. The DNA is TGTGCCAGCAGCGTAGGAGGGGGCGGCGAAAAACTGTTTTTT. This gives the protein CASSVGGGGEKLFF.